Following are 28 T cell receptor beta chains from one sample sequenced in a study of T cells in Graves' hyperthyroidism and ophthalmopathy. Amplification of TCR beta CDR3 regions was performed using RNA transcripts as template. The HTBI primer set drove a first-round RT-PCR of the TCR CDR3. Via MiXCR, TCRdb re-called the multiplex PCR reads, giving one row per CDR3 protein. There are some 360,000 distinct CDR3 sequences in the sample; 14% occur only once, and approximately 11% lies in the top ten. The material sequenced was blood. These receptors all come from a woman aged 55-70 years with Graves' hyperthyroidism.

This clonotype was picked up many times. The gene calls are TRBV3-1 and TRBJ1-5; a possible D gene is TRBD1 (5 bases). Germline V gene sequence: CDR1 LGHDT, CDR2 YNNKEL (reference sequence). V was pared by 1 base and J by 1 base, with 8 bases between. The CDR3 consists of 15 residues. Here the CDR3 DNA reads TGTGCCAGCAGCCAAGGGGGCTGGAGCAATCAGCCCCAGCATTTT. This encodes CASSQGGWSNQPQHF.

This clonotype was picked up many times. V is TRBV5-1 and J is TRBJ2-7; D may be TRBD1 (7 bases). The CDR3 runs to 14 residues. Per germline, CDR1 SGHRS and CDR2 YFSETQ. V shed 1 base and J shed 4 bases, with 12 bases lying between them. The CDR3 DNA reads as TGCGCCAGCAGCTTGTGGGACAGCGGGTACGAGCAGTACTTC. Translating gives CASSLWDSGYEQYF. The full variable domain, completed using reference TRBV5-1 and TRBJ2-7, is KAGVTQTPRYLIKTRGQQVTLSCSPISGHRSVSWYQQTPGQGLQFLFEYFSETQRNKGNFPGRFSGRQFSNSRSEMNVSTLELGDSALYLCASSLWDSGYEQYFGPGTRLTVT.

This clonotype was detected ten times or more. The CDR3 is CASSLSGRAETQYF. CDR3 bases: TGTGCCAGCAGCTTGAGCGGGAGGGCAGAGACCCAGTACTTC. This rearrangement joins TRBV12-3 or TRBV12-4 to TRBJ2-5, with 10 bases identical to TRBD2. CDR3 length: 14 amino acids. The V segment lost 6 bases and the J segment 4 bases; nucleotides outside the gene matches: 5.

This clonotype has a count of ten or more. This chain connects TRBV6-1 to TRBJ2-7; 12 bases align to TRBD2. Germline V gene lookup returns CDR1 MNHNS and CDR2 SASEGT. This CDR3 has 13 amino acids. Trimming took 10 bases from V and 4 from J; bases not matched to a gene: 5. CDR3 in amino acids: CATPLAGGYEQYF. CDR3 DNA sequence: TGTGCCACCCCCCTAGCGGGAGGGTACGAGCAGTACTTC.

This clonotype was counted many times. The chain is built from TRBV7-8 and TRBJ2-5; D call uncertain. Germline-derived CDR1 and CDR2 are SGHVS and FQNEAQ. CDR3 length equals 13 residues. Between the trimmed V and J ends, which lost 1 base and 2 bases, there was a span of 5 bases. The CDR3 is CASSLESQETQYF. The DNA of the CDR3 is TGTGCCAGCAGCTTAGAGTCACAAGAGACCCAGTACTTC.

This clonotype was seen at least ten times. The rearrangement joins TRBV11-2 to TRBJ2-7, with a possible D match to TRBD1 (6 bases). Trimming pared 1 base from V and 2 bases from J, leaving 15 bases between. Germline assignment: CDR1 SGHAT and CDR2 FQNNGV. The CDR3 totals 16 residues. The DNA for the CDR3 is TGTGCCAGCAGCTTAGTTGGGACATCCCCCCCCTACGAGCAGTACTTC. Its translation is CASSLVGTSPPYEQYF. Combining the CDR3 with reference TRBV11-2 and TRBJ2-7 gives the whole variable domain EAGVAQSPRYKIIEKRQSVAFWCNPISGHATLYWYQQILGQGPKLLIQFQNNGVVDDSQLPKDRFSAERLKGVDSTLKIQPAKLEDSAVYLCASSLVGTSPPYEQYFGPGTRLTVT.

This clonotype was observed a few times. The chain joins TRBV15 to TRBJ2-7; TRBD1 matches 7 bases. In germline, CDR1 is LNHNV, CDR2 YYDKDF (reference sequence). The CDR3 loop spans 15 amino acids. V dropped 5 bases and J dropped 4; count of bases not matched to a gene: 11. CDR3 protein: CATSGDRAAIYEQYF. The DNA for the CDR3 is TGTGCCACCAGCGGGGACAGAGCAGCGATATACGAGCAGTACTTC. Full variable domain (rest looked up from reference TRBV15 and TRBJ2-7): DAMVIQNPRYQVTQFGKPVTLSCSQTLNHNVMYWYQQKSSQAPKLLFHYYDKDFNNEADTPDNFQSRRPNTSFCFLDIRSPGLGDTAMYLCATSGDRAAIYEQYFGPGTRLTVT.

The genes are TRBV12-3 or TRBV12-4 and TRBJ2-2, with 15 bases matching TRBD2. V was clipped by 6 bases and J by 4 bases; unmatched bases: 6. The length of the CDR3 is 17 residues. The CDR3 reads CASRAPGLAGGTGELFF. CDR3 nucleotide sequence: TGTGCCAGCAGGGCGCCGGGACTAGCGGGAGGCACCGGGGAGCTGTTTTTT.

This chain connects TRBV9 to TRBJ2-2; 7 bases align to TRBD2. The V and J ends lost 0 bases and 3 bases, in that order; junction bases with no gene match: 5. The CDR3 is made up of 16 amino acids. CDR1 and CDR2 from the germline V gene are SGDLS and YYNGEE. The CDR3 spells CASSVGAGVDTGELFF. Here the CDR3 DNA reads TGTGCCAGCAGCGTAGGGGCGGGAGTTGACACCGGGGAGCTGTTTTTT.

This clonotype was found a few times. The gene calls are TRBV12-3 or TRBV12-4 and TRBJ2-1; D unresolved. The germline V and J ends were trimmed by 6 bases and 2 bases, with 17 bases remaining between them. This CDR3 spans 16 amino acids. For the CDR3, the DNA is TGTGCCAGCAGCTCCACACGAGATTCCCCCTACAATGAGCAGTTCTTC. It codes for CASSSTRDSPYNEQFF.

The chain combines TRBV19 with TRBJ1-4; no firm D call. The V gene lost 1 base and the J gene lost 2 bases, with 5 bases spanning the gap. Germline V CDR1 and CDR2: LNHDA, SQIVND (reference sequence). This CDR3 has 14 residues. CDR3 DNA sequence: TGTGCCAGTAGTATAGCCTCGACTAATGAAAAACTGTTTTTT. As protein: CASSIASTNEKLFF.

This clonotype was observed many times. The gene calls are TRBV18 and TRBJ1-5; the D gene is possibly TRBD1 (6 bases). This CDR3 contains 13 residues. Looked up from germline, CDR1 is KGHSH and CDR2 is LQKENI. Trimming took 4 bases from V and 4 from J, leaving 8 bases between them. CDR3 region: CASSRQVNQPQHF. The CDR3 DNA is TGTGCCAGCTCACGACAGGTTAATCAGCCCCAGCATTTT.

This clonotype occurred many times. The CDR3 reads CSARAGTHTGELFF. For the CDR3, the DNA is TGCAGTGCTAGAGCCGGGACACACACCGGGGAGCTGTTTTTT. The chain couples TRBV20-1 to TRBJ2-2, with D perhaps matching TRBD1 (6 bases). The ends were cut back, 1 base at V and 3 bases at J, with 9 bases in the middle. Germline values: CDR1 DFQATT, CDR2 SNEGSKA (reference sequence). The CDR3 consists of 14 residues.

CDR3 sequence reads: CAIGLTGELFF. As DNA, the CDR3 is TGTGCCATCGGGCTCACCGGGGAGCTGTTTTTT. This chain uses TRBV10-3 with TRBJ2-2; no clear D. The CDR3 is made up of 11 amino acids. V gave up 8 bases and J gave up 4 bases, with 5 bases separating them. CDR1 and CDR2 from the germline V gene are ENHRY and SYGVKD.

The rearrangement joins TRBV5-1 to TRBJ2-5; possibly TRBD1 for D (5 bases). Germline V gives CDR1 SGHRS, CDR2 YFSETQ. V was clipped by 1 base and J by 4 bases, with 17 bases between them. The CDR3 is 16 residues long. The CDR3 DNA follows: TGCGCCAGCAGCTTGCTTGAGGCTACAGGCTCAGAGACCCAGTACTTC. It yields the protein CASSLLEATGSETQYF.

This chain uses TRBV24-1 with TRBJ2-1; 8 nucleotides agree with TRBD1. The CDR3 contains 16 residues. Unmatched junction bases numbered 12, after V lost 3 bases and J lost 9 bases. Germline CDR1 and CDR2: KGHDR and SFDVKD. In DNA form, the CDR3 reads TGTGCCACCAGTGATCCCGGGACAGGTGGATCTGGTGAGCAGTTCTTC. This encodes CATSDPGTGGSGEQFF.

This clonotype was seen many times. In nucleotides, the CDR3 is TGTGCCAGCAGTGAAGCTTGGGGGGCAGGCACTGAAGCTTTCTTT. Protein: CASSEAWGAGTEAFF. The V and J genes are TRBV2 and TRBJ1-1, with D perhaps TRBD1 (6 bases). CDR1 and CDR2 (germline): SNHLY, FYNNEI. The ends were cut back, 0 bases at V and 4 bases at J, with 12 bases in the middle. There are 15 residues in the CDR3. Full variable domain (rest looked up from reference TRBV2 and TRBJ1-1): EPEVTQTPSHQVTQMGQEVILRCVPISNHLYFYWYRQILGQKVEFLVSFYNNEISEKSEIFDDQFSVERPDGSNFTLKIRSTKLEDSAMYFCASSEAWGAGTEAFFGQGTRLTVV.

The sample holds a few counts of this clonotype. This chain links TRBV25-1 with TRBJ1-4; unclear D gene. Looked up from germline, CDR1 is MGHDK and CDR2 is SYGVNS. This CDR3 spans 11 amino acids. The V end was cut by 6 bases, the J end by 10 bases, with 9 bases between. The CDR3 protein is CASSAGGKLFF. The CDR3 DNA follows: TGTGCCAGCAGCGCAGGAGGAAAACTGTTTTTT. The variable domain in full, completed from reference TRBV25-1 and TRBJ1-4, reads EADIYQTPRYLVIGTGKKITLECSQTMGHDKMYWYQQDPGMELHLIHYSYGVNSTEKGDLSSESTVSRIRTEHFPLTLESARPSHTSQYLCASSAGGKLFFGSGTQLSVL.

About this clonotype: A much larger clone lies a single base off, so this may be a read error. The V call is TRBV12-3 or TRBV12-4, the J call TRBJ1-5, with D possibly TRBD1 on 5 matching bases. The CDR3 runs 14 residues. Here the CDR3 DNA reads TGTGTCAGCAGCTCACAGGAAAGGGTGCAGCCCCAGCATTTT. As protein: CVSSSQERVQPQHF.

There are many counts of this clonotype. The chain couples TRBV10-3 to TRBJ2-1; 7 bases are shared with TRBD2. V lost 2 bases and J lost 7; bases outside the gene matches: 2. The CDR3 contains 13 residues. CDR1 and CDR2 (germline): ENHRY, SYGVKD. CDR3 in amino acids: CAISEGLVNEQFF. For the CDR3, the DNA is TGTGCCATCAGTGAGGGACTAGTAAATGAGCAGTTCTTC.

Regarding this clonotype: Its ends do not fully match the called genes, so a read error is possible. The CDR3 sequence is CSAELPGPYEQYF. CDR3 nucleotides: TGCAGCGCTGAACTTCCCGGGCCCTACGAGCAGTACTTC. V gene TRBV29-1 combines with J gene TRBJ2-7; D remains ambiguous. This CDR3 has 13 amino acids. CDR1 SQVTM and CDR2 ANQGSEA come from the germline V gene.

There are many counts of this clonotype. This chain connects TRBV20-1 to TRBJ1-2; D remains unclear. The CDR3 length is 13 residues. With 3 bases removed from V and 3 bases from J, the gap between germline ends came to 11 bases. CDR1 and CDR2 from the germline V gene are DFQATT and SNEGSKA (reference sequence). The DNA of the CDR3 is TGCAGTGCTAGGGGAAGGGCCGACTATGGCTACACCTTC. Protein sequence: CSARGRADYGYTF.

V is TRBV29-1 and J is TRBJ2-3; 7 bases are a match to TRBD2. Trimming removed 1 base from V and 9 bases from J; junction bases left unmatched: 16. This CDR3 is 16 amino acids long. The germline CDR1 and CDR2 sequences are SQVTM and ANQGSEA. The CDR3 nucleotides are TGCAGCGTTGAAGGGGGATATAAGGTGGGAGGGCCAACGCAGTATTTT. Translation gives CSVEGGYKVGGPTQYF.

This clonotype turned up a few times. V and J are TRBV3-1 and TRBJ1-1, with D perhaps TRBD1 (6 bases). Germline lookup yields CDR1 LGHDT and CDR2 YNNKEL (reference sequence). The V end lost 1 base, the J end lost 4 bases, and 13 bases lay between the germline ends. CDR3 length equals 15 residues. Here the CDR3 DNA reads TGTGCCAGCAGCCAAGCGGGGGCTCTAGGCACTGAAGCTTTCTTT. This codes for CASSQAGALGTEAFF. The complete variable domain, with remaining parts taken from reference TRBV3-1 and TRBJ1-1, reads DTAVSQTPKYLVTQMGNDKSIKCEQNLGHDTMYWYKQDSKKFLKIMFSYNNKELIINETVPNRFSPKSPDKAHLNLHINSLELGDSAVYFCASSQAGALGTEAFFGQGTRLTVV.

This clonotype turned up a few times. This rearrangement joins TRBV7-6 to TRBJ2-2, with 9 bases fitting TRBD1. V was clipped by 5 bases and J by 1 base; unmatched bases: 2. Per the germline V gene, CDR1 is SGHVS and CDR2 is FNYEAQ. The CDR3 runs to 15 residues. This CDR3 reads CASSHRGLNTGELFF. CDR3 nucleotide sequence: TGTGCCAGCAGCCACAGGGGGCTGAACACCGGGGAGCTGTTTTTT.

This clonotype was detected many times. V usage is TRBV10-3 and J usage is TRBJ1-2; the match to TRBD1 covers 11 bases. There are 14 residues in the CDR3. Trimming cost V 6 bases and J 2 bases; bases outside gene matches: 2. The germline gives CDR1 ENHRY, CDR2 SYGVKD. The CDR3 loop reads CAISGQGANYGYTF. In nucleotides, the CDR3 is TGTGCCATCAGCGGACAGGGGGCGAACTATGGCTACACCTTC.

This chain joins TRBV6-6 and TRBJ1-1; D gene uncertain. CDR3 length: 14 amino acids. Germline V gives CDR1 MNHNY, CDR2 SVGAGI (reference sequence). Trimming removed 0 bases at V and 0 bases at J, with 5 bases between. The CDR3 loop reads CASSYSAMNTEAFF. DNA for the CDR3: TGTGCCAGCAGTTACTCGGCTATGAACACTGAAGCTTTCTTT.

There are many counts of this clonotype. The V call is TRBV7-9, the J call TRBJ2-1; 11 nucleotides line up with TRBD2. The CDR3 extends over 15 amino acids. CDR1 and CDR2 from the germline V gene are SEHNR and FQNEAQ (reference sequence). Losses at the gene ends were 2 bases for V and 10 bases for J; bases not matched to a gene: 7. CDR3 region: CASSLTGTSGLEQFF. In DNA, the CDR3 is TGTGCCAGCAGCTTAACCGGGACTAGCGGTTTGGAGCAGTTCTTC. The variable domain in full, completed from reference TRBV7-9 and TRBJ2-1, reads DTGVSQNPRHKITKRGQNVTFRCDPISEHNRLYWYRQTLGQGPEFLTYFQNEAQLEKSRLLSDRFSAERPKGSFSTLEIQRTEQGDSAMYLCASSLTGTSGLEQFFGPGTRLTVL.